This T cell receptor beta chain was observed in a study of quantifying T cell responses using KT2 cells. Across the study: TCR alpha and beta constant-region primers primed reverse transcription of RNA. Under optimum conditions, T4 ligation efficiency was estimated at more than 8.5%. Study findings and constraints: Detection of KT2 sequences held at the lowest tested level, about one cell per 100,000 PBMC. Very high KT2 spike-in numbers caused saturation in KT2 sequence detection.

This clonotype has more than one count but fewer than ten. What it binds is not known. The V and J ends lost 5 bases and 0 bases respectively, with 19 bases between them. Germline CDR1 is MNHNS and CDR2 is SASEGT. The CDR3 contains 18 residues. Each cDNA got a UMI-containing oligo ligated at its 3' end. An equimolar mix of RC1.1 and RC1.2 primed the beta chain across TRBC1 and TRBC2. TCRdb used MiXCR to reprocess the UMI-ligation and nested PCR reads, holding one entry per CDR3 protein. This table holds approximately 57,000 distinct CDR3 sequences, roughly 12% found once. The sequenced material came from PBMCs spiked with cells of the T cell clone KT2. The chain combines TRBV6-1 with TRBJ1-4; weak D call: TRBD1 (6 bases). This clonotype was sampled from a human donor. The CDR3 nucleotides are TGTGCCAGCAGTCGAAGTTCAGGGGTACTTGCAACTAATGAAAAACTGTTTTTT. Protein sequence: CASSRSSGVLATNEKLFF.